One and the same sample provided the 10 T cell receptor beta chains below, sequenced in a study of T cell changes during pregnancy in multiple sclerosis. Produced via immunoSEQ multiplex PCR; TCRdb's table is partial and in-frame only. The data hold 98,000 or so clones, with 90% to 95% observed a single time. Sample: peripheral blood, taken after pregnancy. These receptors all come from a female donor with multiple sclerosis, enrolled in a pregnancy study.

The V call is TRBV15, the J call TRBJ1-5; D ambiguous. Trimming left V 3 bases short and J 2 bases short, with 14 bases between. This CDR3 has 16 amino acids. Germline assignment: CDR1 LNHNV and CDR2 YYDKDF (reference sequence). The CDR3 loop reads CATSSRVGKGNQPQHF. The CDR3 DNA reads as TGTGCCACCAGCAGCCGGGTTGGAAAGGGCAATCAGCCCCAGCATTTT.

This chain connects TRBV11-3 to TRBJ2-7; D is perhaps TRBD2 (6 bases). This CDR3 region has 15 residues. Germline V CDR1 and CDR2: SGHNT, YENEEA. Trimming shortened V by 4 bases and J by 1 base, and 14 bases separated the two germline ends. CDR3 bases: TGTGCCAGCAGCTCCCCCCGGGACTTATCCTACGAGCAGTACTTC. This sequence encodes CASSSPRDLSYEQYF.

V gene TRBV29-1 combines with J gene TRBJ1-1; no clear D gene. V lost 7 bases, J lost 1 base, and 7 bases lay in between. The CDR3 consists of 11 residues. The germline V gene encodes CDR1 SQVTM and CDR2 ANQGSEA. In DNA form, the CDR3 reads TGCAGCGGGAACAGGAACACTGAAGCTTTCTTT. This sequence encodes CSGNRNTEAFF. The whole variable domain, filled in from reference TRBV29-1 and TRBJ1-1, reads SAVISQKPSRDICQRGTSLTIQCQVDSQVTMMFWYRQQPGQSLTLIATANQGSEATYESGFVIDKFPISRPNLTFSTLTVSNMSPEDSSIYLCSGNRNTEAFFGQGTRLTVV.

This CDR3 reads CASRLAGVNEQFF. The CDR3 DNA is TGCGCCAGCCGACTAGCGGGAGTAAATGAGCAGTTCTTC. The chain links TRBV5-1 to TRBJ2-1; 12 bases line up with TRBD2. From germline, CDR1 is SGHRS and CDR2 YFSETQ. Unmatched junction bases numbered 3, after V lost 7 bases and J lost 7 bases. The CDR3 is 13 residues long.

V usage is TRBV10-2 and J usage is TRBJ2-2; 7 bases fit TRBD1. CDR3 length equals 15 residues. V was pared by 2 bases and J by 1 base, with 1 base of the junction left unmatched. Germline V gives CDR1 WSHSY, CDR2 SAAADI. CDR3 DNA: TGCGCCAGCAGTGAGAGGACAGGGAACACCGGGGAGCTGTTTTTT. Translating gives CASSERTGNTGELFF.

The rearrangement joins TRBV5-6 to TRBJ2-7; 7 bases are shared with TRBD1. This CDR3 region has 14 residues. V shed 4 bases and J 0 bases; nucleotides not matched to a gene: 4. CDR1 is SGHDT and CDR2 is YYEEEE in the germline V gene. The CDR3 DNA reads TGTGCCAGCAGCCAGGGACAGAGCTCCTACGAGCAGTACTTC. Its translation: CASSQGQSSYEQYF.

The CDR3 here is CSVQGRTSGHSSYNEQFF. CDR3 nucleotide sequence: TGCAGCGTCCAGGGGAGGACTAGCGGACACTCATCCTACAATGAGCAGTTCTTC. The chain recombines TRBV29-1 with TRBJ2-1, with TRBD2 matching over 10 bases. CDR3 length: 18 amino acids. Germline V lookup: CDR1 SQVTM, CDR2 ANQGSEA. Germline trimming cut 6 bases from V and 1 base from J; bases unmatched to any gene: 15.

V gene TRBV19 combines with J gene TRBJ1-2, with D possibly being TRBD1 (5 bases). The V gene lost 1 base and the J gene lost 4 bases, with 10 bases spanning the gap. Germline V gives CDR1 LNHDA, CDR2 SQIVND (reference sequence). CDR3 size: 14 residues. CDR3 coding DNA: TGTGCCAGTAGTATAGGCGGGGCCATCTATGGCTACACCTTC. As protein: CASSIGGAIYGYTF.

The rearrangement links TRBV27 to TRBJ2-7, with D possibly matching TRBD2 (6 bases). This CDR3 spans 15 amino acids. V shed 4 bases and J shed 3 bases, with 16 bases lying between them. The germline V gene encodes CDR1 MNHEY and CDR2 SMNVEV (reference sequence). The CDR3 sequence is CASSSPLNGGYEQYF. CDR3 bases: TGTGCCAGCAGTTCCCCTCTAAACGGGGGCTACGAGCAGTACTTC.

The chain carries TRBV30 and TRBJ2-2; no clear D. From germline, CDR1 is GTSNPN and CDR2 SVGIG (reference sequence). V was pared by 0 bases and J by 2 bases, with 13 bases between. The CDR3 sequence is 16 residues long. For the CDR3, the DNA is TGTGCCTGGAGTGTACGTTTGGGCCGCAACACCGGGGAGCTGTTTTTT. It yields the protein CAWSVRLGRNTGELFF.